The next 11 T cell receptor beta chains were all read from a single sample in a study of blood T cell repertoires in COVID-19. Some clones are missing from TCRdb's copy, which holds only in-frame ones; the method was immunoSEQ multiplex PCR. The table has about 110,000 clones, around 84% seen once. Source material: peripheral blood. These receptors were collected from a woman aged 80 or over with active or convalescent COVID-19.

This clone has just one count. J is TRBJ2-1 and V is TRBV19; the D gene is possibly TRBD1 (6 bases). Between the trimmed V and J ends, which lost 5 bases and 4 bases, there was a span of 18 bases. The CDR3 has 16 residues. From germline, CDR1 is LNHDA and CDR2 SQIVND (reference sequence). The CDR3 here is CASSGRTATTYNEQFF. In DNA, the CDR3 is TGTGCCAGTAGTGGAAGGACAGCCACAACTTACAATGAGCAGTTCTTC.

CDR3 loop: CASSARTSGSYEQYF. In nucleotides, the CDR3 is TGTGCCAGCAGCGCCCGGACTAGCGGGAGTTACGAGCAGTACTTC. The chain combines TRBV7-8 with TRBJ2-7; TRBD2 agrees at 13 bases. V lost 5 bases to trimming and J lost 4 bases; unmatched junction nucleotides: 5. Germline-derived CDR1 and CDR2 are SGHVS and FQNEAQ. CDR3 length equals 15 residues.

The chain's CDR3 is CASSSDRAQTNYGYTF. DNA for the CDR3: TGTGCCAGCAGTTCGGACAGGGCCCAGACTAACTATGGCTACACCTTC. This chain links TRBV27 with TRBJ1-2, with 8 bases fitting TRBD1. The CDR3 covers 16 residues. V lost 4 bases, J lost 0 bases, and 7 bases stayed unmatched. Germline V gives CDR1 MNHEY, CDR2 SMNVEV (reference sequence).

V usage is TRBV7-2 and J usage is TRBJ2-5; TRBD1 aligns across 11 bases. Germline trimming cut 2 bases from V and 5 bases from J; bases unmatched to any gene: 7. Germline V lookup: CDR1 SGHTA, CDR2 FQGNSA. The CDR3 extends over 16 amino acids. The CDR3 nucleotides read TGTGCCAGCAGCTTACAAGGACAGGGGGCGAGGGAGACCCAGTACTTC. Translating it yields CASSLQGQGARETQYF.

V and J are TRBV7-3 and TRBJ2-3; 13 bases are shared with TRBD2. With V trimmed by 3 bases and J by 1 base, 4 bases remained unmatched. There are 17 residues in the CDR3. CDR1 is SGHTA and CDR2 is FQGTGA in the germline V gene. In DNA, the CDR3 is TGTGCCAGCAGCTTCGCCGGGACTAGCGGGGGCACAGATACGCAGTATTTT. The encoded protein is CASSFAGTSGGTDTQYF.

The chain couples TRBV30 to TRBJ2-1, with TRBD1 identical over 8 bases. Germline lookup yields CDR1 GTSNPN and CDR2 SVGIG (reference sequence). The junction had 3 bases not matched to a gene; V was cut back by 1 base and J by 7 bases. CDR3 length: 13 residues. In DNA, the CDR3 is TGTGCCTGGAGTGGGACAGGGTGGAATGAGCAGTTCTTC. Translating it yields CAWSGTGWNEQFF.

The V call is TRBV7-9, the J call TRBJ2-2; D ambiguous. This CDR3 is 13 amino acids long. Trimming removed 3 bases at V and 6 bases at J, with 8 bases between. Germline CDR1 is SEHNR and CDR2 is FQNEAQ (reference sequence). For the CDR3, the DNA is TGTGCCAGCAGCTTTAGTATCCCCGGGGAGCTGTTTTTT. Its translation is CASSFSIPGELFF.

The chain uses TRBV4-1 and TRBJ1-5; perhaps TRBD1 as D (5 bases). The CDR3 length is 14 residues. Trimming removed 5 bases from V and 7 bases from J, with 15 bases in between. CDR1 is MGHRA and CDR2 is YSYEKL in the germline V gene. The CDR3 coding sequence is TGCGCCAGCAGCGAAACGGGACTAACACAGCCCCAGCATTTT. This sequence encodes CASSETGLTQPQHF.

This clone was picked up one time. This chain connects TRBV9 to TRBJ2-5; 7 bases map to TRBD2. V dropped 3 bases and J dropped 2; count of bases not matched to a gene: 10. The CDR3 extends over 16 amino acids. Germline V gene lookup returns CDR1 SGDLS and CDR2 YYNGEE. This CDR3 reads CASSAAGRGPQETQYF. DNA for the CDR3: TGTGCCAGCAGCGCTGCAGGGAGGGGACCTCAAGAGACCCAGTACTTC.

The V call is TRBV7-6, the J call TRBJ2-7; 11 bases match TRBD2. V lost 3 bases to trimming and J lost 6 bases; unmatched junction nucleotides: 1. Germline lookup yields CDR1 SGHVS and CDR2 FNYEAQ. CDR3 length: 13 amino acids. The CDR3 sequence is CASSFSGRAEQYF. CDR3 sequence (DNA): TGTGCCAGCAGCTTTAGCGGGAGGGCCGAGCAGTACTTC.

This rearrangement joins TRBV18 to TRBJ1-5; D is possibly TRBD1 (6 bases). CDR3 length: 17 residues. Germline V gene sequence: CDR1 KGHSH, CDR2 LQKENI. With 3 bases removed from V and 5 bases from J, the gap between germline ends came to 20 bases. This chain's CDR3 is CASSPYGGGSGDQPQHF. The CDR3 nucleotides are TGTGCCAGCTCACCTTATGGGGGGGGCTCAGGAGATCAGCCCCAGCATTTT.